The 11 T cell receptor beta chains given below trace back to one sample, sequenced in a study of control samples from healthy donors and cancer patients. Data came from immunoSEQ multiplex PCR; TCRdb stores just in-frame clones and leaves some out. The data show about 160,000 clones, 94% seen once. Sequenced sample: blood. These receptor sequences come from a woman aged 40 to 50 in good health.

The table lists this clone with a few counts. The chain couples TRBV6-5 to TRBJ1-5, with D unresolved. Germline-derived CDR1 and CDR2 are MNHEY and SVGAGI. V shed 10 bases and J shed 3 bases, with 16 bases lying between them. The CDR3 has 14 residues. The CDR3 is CATSGLAYNQPQHF. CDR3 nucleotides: TGTGCCACCTCCGGCCTCGCATACAATCAGCCCCAGCATTTT.

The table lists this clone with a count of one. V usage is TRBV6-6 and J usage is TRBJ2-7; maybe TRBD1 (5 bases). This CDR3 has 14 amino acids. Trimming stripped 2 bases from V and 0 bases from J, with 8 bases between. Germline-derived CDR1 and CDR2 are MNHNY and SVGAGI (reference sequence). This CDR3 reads CASSYGRASYEQYF. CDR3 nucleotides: TGTGCCAGCAGTTACGGCAGGGCCTCCTACGAGCAGTACTTC.

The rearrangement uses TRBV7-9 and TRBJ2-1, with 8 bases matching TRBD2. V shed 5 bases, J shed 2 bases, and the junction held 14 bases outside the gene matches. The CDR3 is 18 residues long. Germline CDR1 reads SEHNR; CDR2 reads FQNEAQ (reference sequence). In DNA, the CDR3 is TGTGCCAGCAGCCATTTAGCGGGACATATAGACACCTACAATGAGCAGTTCTTC. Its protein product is CASSHLAGHIDTYNEQFF.

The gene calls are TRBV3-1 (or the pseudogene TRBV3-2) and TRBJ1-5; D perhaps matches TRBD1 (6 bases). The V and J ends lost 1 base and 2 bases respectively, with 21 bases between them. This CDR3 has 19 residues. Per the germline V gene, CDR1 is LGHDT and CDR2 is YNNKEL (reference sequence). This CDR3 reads CASSQVGRGAVTGNQPQHF. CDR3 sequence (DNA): TGTGCCAGCAGCCAAGTCGGCAGGGGAGCTGTCACGGGCAATCAGCCCCAGCATTTT.

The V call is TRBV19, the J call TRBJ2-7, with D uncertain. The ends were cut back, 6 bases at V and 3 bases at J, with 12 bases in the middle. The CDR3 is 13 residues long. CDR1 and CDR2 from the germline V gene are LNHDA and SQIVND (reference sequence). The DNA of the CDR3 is TGTGCCAGTAGCCCAGGTTCCATCTACGAGCAGTACTTC. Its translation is CASSPGSIYEQYF.

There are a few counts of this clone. The CDR3 bases are TGTGCCAGCAGCCCGGGGCCTTATCAGCCCCAGCATTTT. The encoded protein is CASSPGPYQPQHF. The rearrangement links TRBV6-2 or TRBV6-3 to TRBJ1-5; weak D call: TRBD1 (5 bases). There are 13 residues in the CDR3. From germline, CDR1 is MNHEY and CDR2 SVGEGT. The V end lost 6 bases, the J end lost 5 bases, and 11 bases lay between the germline ends.

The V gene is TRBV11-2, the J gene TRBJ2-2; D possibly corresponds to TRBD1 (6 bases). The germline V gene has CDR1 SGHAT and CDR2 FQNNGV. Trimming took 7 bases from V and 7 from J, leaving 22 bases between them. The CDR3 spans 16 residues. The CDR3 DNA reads TGTGCCAGCACCTTTGGCCGAGGACAGCCCGGCGGGGAGCTGTTTTTT. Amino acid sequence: CASTFGRGQPGGELFF. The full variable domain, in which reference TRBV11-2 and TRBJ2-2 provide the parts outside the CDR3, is EAGVAQSPRYKIIEKRQSVAFWCNPISGHATLYWYQQILGQGPKLLIQFQNNGVVDDSQLPKDRFSAERLKGVDSTLKIQPAKLEDSAVYLCASTFGRGQPGGELFFGEGSRLTVL.

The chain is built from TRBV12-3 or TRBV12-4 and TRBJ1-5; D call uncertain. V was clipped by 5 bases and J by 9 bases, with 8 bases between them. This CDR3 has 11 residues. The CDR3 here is CASSVTGPQHF. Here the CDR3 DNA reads TGTGCCAGCAGTGTTACTGGGCCCCAGCATTTT.

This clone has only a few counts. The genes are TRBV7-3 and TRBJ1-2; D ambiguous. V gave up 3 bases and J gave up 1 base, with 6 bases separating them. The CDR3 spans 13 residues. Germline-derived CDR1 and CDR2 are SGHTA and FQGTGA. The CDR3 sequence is CASSLGDNYGYTF. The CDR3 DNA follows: TGTGCCAGCAGCTTGGGAGATAACTATGGCTACACCTTC. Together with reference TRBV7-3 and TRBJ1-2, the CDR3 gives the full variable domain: GAGVSQTPSNKVTEKGKYVELRCDPISGHTALYWYRQSLGQGPEFLIYFQGTGAADDSGLPNDRFFAVRPEGSVSTLKIQRTERGDSAVYLCASSLGDNYGYTFGSGTRLTVV.

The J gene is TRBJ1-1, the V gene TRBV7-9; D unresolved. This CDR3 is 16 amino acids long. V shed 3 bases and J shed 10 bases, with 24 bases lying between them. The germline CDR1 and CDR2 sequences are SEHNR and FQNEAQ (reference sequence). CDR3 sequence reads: CASSFRTAAEVTGAFF. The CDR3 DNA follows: TGTGCCAGCAGCTTTAGGACGGCCGCGGAGGTAACGGGAGCTTTCTTT.

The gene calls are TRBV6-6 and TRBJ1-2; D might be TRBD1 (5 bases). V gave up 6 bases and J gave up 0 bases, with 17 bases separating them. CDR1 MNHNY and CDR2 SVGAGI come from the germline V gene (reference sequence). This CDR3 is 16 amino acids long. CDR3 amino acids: CASRRSAGKANYGYTF. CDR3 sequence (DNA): TGTGCCAGCAGACGATCCGCAGGGAAAGCTAACTATGGCTACACCTTC.